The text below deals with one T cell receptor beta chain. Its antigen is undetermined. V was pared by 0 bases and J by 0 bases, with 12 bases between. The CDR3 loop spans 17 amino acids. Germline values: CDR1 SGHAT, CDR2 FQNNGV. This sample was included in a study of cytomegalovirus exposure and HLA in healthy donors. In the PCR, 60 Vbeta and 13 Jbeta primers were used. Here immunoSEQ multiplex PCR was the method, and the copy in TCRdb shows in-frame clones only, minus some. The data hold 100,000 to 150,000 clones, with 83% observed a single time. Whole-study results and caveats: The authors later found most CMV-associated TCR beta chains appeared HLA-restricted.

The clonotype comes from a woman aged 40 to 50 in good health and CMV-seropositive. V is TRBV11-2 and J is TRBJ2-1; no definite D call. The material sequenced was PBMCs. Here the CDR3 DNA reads TGTGCCAGCAGCTTAGATGGCACAGAGCTCTCCTACAATGAGCAGTTCTTC. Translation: CASSLDGTELSYNEQFF.